This T cell receptor beta chain was recovered during a study of lymphopenia after photon versus proton radiotherapy. The repertoire was sequenced with immunoSEQ multiplex PCR; TCRdb's copy has only in-frame clones and lacks some. In the table there are fewer than 20,000 clones, 75% to 90% of which are singletons. The material sequenced was peripheral blood, taken from a patient treated with proton-based radiotherapy. The clonotype was recovered from a man between 65 and 85 years old with pancreatic cancer.

Written as DNA, the CDR3 is TGTGCCAGCAGCACGGGACAGGGACGACTCGGAAACACCATATATTTT. Translating it yields CASSTGQGRLGNTIYF. The rearrangement joins TRBV7-9 to TRBJ1-3, with 9 bases lining up with TRBD1. The CDR3 spans 16 residues. V was pared by 5 bases and J by 4 bases, with 9 bases of the junction left unmatched. The germline V gene has CDR1 SEHNR and CDR2 FQNEAQ (reference sequence).